This T cell receptor beta chain appears in the sequencing data of a study of tissue T cells after allogeneic stem cell transplantation. Repertoires were generated with immunoSEQ multiplex PCR, while TCRdb's copy carries only in-frame clones and drops some. This table holds some 6,700 clones, around 46% found once. As to time point: mouse harvest day 7 after allogeneic transplant. Tail vein injection delivered 10^7 T-cell-depleted bone marrow cells and 10^6 splenic CD5+ T cells. This CDR3 is built from 13 residues. V shed 4 bases and J shed 3 bases, with 8 bases lying between them. Germline loops: CDR1 SNHLY, CDR2 FYNGKV (reference sequence). Comments on this clone: The gene names here belong to mouse. The sequenced fragment ends 1 residue before the CDR3 boundary, so the rest is inferred from the germline J gene.

Sequencing used gut tissue. This sequence originates from a female BALB/c mouse given C57BL/6 T cells with graft-versus-host disease after an allogeneic hematopoietic cell transplant. This chain joins TRBV3 and TRBJ2-3; D may be TRBD1 (6 bases). The DNA read from the CDR3 is TGTGCCAGCAGCTCGCAGGGGGCAGAAACGCTGTAT. It is translated as CASSSQGAETLY. The full CDR3 reads CASSSQGAETLYF.